Shown below are 26 T cell receptor beta chains from a single sample sequenced in a study of T cells in women clearing cervical HPV infection. Only in-frame clones appear in the TCRdb table, and some are missing; sequencing was by immunoSEQ multiplex PCR. Its table records 15,000 to 20,000 clones. The sequencing input was blood buffy coat. These receptors came from a woman aged 18 to 75 with a cervical HPV16 infection that either progressed to CIN3+ or cleared (not recorded which).

About this clone itself: The read terminates 3 residues before the CDR3 end, so the remaining end is supplied by the germline J gene. This rearrangement joins TRBV5-1 to TRBJ1-1; D gene uncertain. Germline CDR1 and CDR2: SGHRS and YFSETQ. Trimming pared 1 base from V and 1 base from J, leaving 8 bases between. The CDR3 is 14 residues long. The CDR3: CASSLLGRNTEAFF. The sequenced CDR3 bases are TGCGCCAGCAGCTTGCTTGGGCGGAACACTGAA.

With respect to this clone: The sequenced fragment ends 3 residues before the CDR3 boundary, so the rest is inferred from the germline J gene. J is TRBJ1-2 and V is TRBV20-1; tentative D call: TRBD1 (5 bases). The CDR3 is 15 residues long. Looked up from germline, CDR1 is DFQATT and CDR2 is SNEGSKA (reference sequence). CDR3 DNA (partial): TGCAGTGCTTCCCGGACTAGCGGGGGGGAAGAGACC. Amino acids: CSASRTSGGEET. The full CDR3 reads CSASRTSGGEETYTF.

With regard to this clone: With the read ending 3 residues before the CDR3 end, the germline J gene is used to fill in that end. The chain recombines TRBV30 with TRBJ1-5, with 8 bases lining up with TRBD1. V shed 5 bases, J shed 8 bases, and the junction held 8 bases outside the gene matches. This CDR3 has 13 amino acids. In germline, CDR1 is GTSNPN, CDR2 SVGIG (reference sequence). The CDR3 sequence: CAWSGGRFEPQHF. The CDR3 DNA, read in part, is TGTGCCTGGTCAGGGGGCCGGTTTGAGCCC.

Note on this clone: Read coverage stops 3 residues before the CDR3 terminus; the germline J gene supplies the remainder. The genes are TRBV5-1 and TRBJ2-3, with 7 positions matching TRBD2. Germline assignment: CDR1 SGHRS and CDR2 YFSETQ. The junction had 9 bases not matched to a gene; V was cut back by 4 bases and J by 4 bases. The CDR3 contains 15 residues. The CDR3 sequence is CASSRQGEGSDTQYF. The sequenced part of the CDR3 DNA is TGCGCCAGCAGCCGGCAAGGGGAGGGTTCAGATACG.

As for this clone: Germline and junction disagree at one end, which may indicate a read error. The read ends 3 residues early relative to the CDR3; the germline J gene fills the gap. J is TRBJ2-3 and V is TRBV20-1; 9 bases align to TRBD2. CDR3 length: 15 residues. CDR1 and CDR2 (germline): DFQATT, SNEGSKA (reference sequence). The CDR3 is CSARGTSITPETQYF. CDR3 DNA (partial): TGCAGTGCGAGGGGGACTAGCATTACCCCAGAGACG.

This clone ranks as medium-sized in terms of frequency. The CDR3 is cut off 3 residues early in the read; its end comes from the germline J gene. This rearrangement joins TRBV20-1 to TRBJ2-7, with TRBD1 identical over 8 bases. The CDR3 sequence is 14 residues long. With 6 bases clipped from V and 3 bases from J, the junction kept 10 bases outside the gene matches. The germline CDR1 and CDR2 sequences are DFQATT and SNEGSKA (reference sequence). The DNA read from the CDR3 is TGCAGTGCCCTCCGGGGGACAGGATTCTACGAG. Translation gives CSALRGTGFYE. The entire CDR3 is CSALRGTGFYEQYF.

A word on this clone: The observed sequence ends 3 residues before the CDR3 terminus, with the missing tail filled in from the germline J gene. The chain has TRBV5-8 and TRBJ2-3; TRBD2 aligns across 8 bases. The CDR3 covers 13 residues. V was pared by 7 bases and J by 0 bases, with 1 base of the junction left unmatched. Germline values: CDR1 SGHTS, CDR2 YDEGEE. Here the CDR3 reads CASRGGSTDTQYF. The sequenced part of the CDR3 DNA is TGTGCCAGCCGCGGGGGGAGCACAGATACG.

A word on this clone: The read halts 3 residues ahead of the CDR3 end, with the missing end drawn from the germline J gene. The chain links TRBV18 to TRBJ2-2, with 7 bases that match TRBD1. The CDR3 loop spans 17 amino acids. CDR1 is KGHSH, CDR2 LQKENI, per germline. The CDR3 DNA, read in part, is TGTGCCAGCTCACAAACAGGGGCCAGCTCCTATAATTCACCG. Translating gives CASSQTGASSYNSP. The full CDR3 sequence reads CASSQTGASSYNSPLFF.

Details on this clone: The observed sequence ends 3 residues before the CDR3 terminus, with the missing tail filled in from the germline J gene. The chain uses TRBV5-1 and TRBJ1-2, with D unresolved. CDR1 is SGHRS and CDR2 is YFSETQ in the germline V gene. The CDR3 length is 14 residues. Partial CDR3 DNA: TGCGCCAGCAGCTTGGTCCCCCCGCAAGGGGGC. Translation: CASSLVPPQGG. The entire CDR3 sequence reads CASSLVPPQGGYTF. The whole variable domain, remainder taken from reference TRBV5-1 and TRBJ1-2, is KAGVTQTPRYLIKTRGQQVTLSCSPISGHRSVSWYQQTPGQGLQFLFEYFSETQRNKGNFPGRFSGRQFSNSRSEMNVSTLELGDSALYLCASSLVPPQGGYTFGSGTRLTVV.

In regard to this clone: The read ends 3 residues shy of where the CDR3 ends; the end is completed using the germline J gene. The J gene is TRBJ1-1, the V gene TRBV18, with 8 bases that match TRBD1. The CDR3 runs to 14 residues. Germline CDR1 reads KGHSH; CDR2 reads LQKENI. This chain's CDR3 is CASSPPEQGVKAFF. The sequenced part of the CDR3 DNA is TGTGCCAGCTCACCACCCGAACAGGGGGTGAAA.

Remarks on this clone: The sequence runs out 3 residues before the end of the CDR3; the remainder is reconstructed from the germline J gene. The J gene is TRBJ2-7, the V gene TRBV7-6; 9 nucleotides align to TRBD1. The junction had 3 bases not matched to a gene; V was cut back by 3 bases and J by 6 bases. This CDR3 contains 13 residues. Germline CDR1 SGHVS, CDR2 FNYEAQ. The CDR3 loop reads CASSFRGQGEQYF. The sequenced CDR3 bases are TGTGCCAGCAGCTTTAGGGGACAGGGCGAG.

Turning to this clone: The read comes to an end 3 residues before the CDR3 does, leaving the germline J gene to fill in the end. The chain uses TRBV28 and TRBJ1-2; D is undetermined. The V and J ends lost 7 bases and 7 bases respectively, with 13 bases between them. The germline V gene encodes CDR1 MDHEN and CDR2 SYDVKM. The length of the CDR3 is 12 residues. The CDR3 here is CASMGQVGGYTF. CDR3 bases read: TGTGCCAGCATGGGCCAGGTGGGTGGC.

The CDR3 loop reads CASSTPQGPGASTEAFF. CDR3 bases read: TGTGCCAGTAGTACTCCGCAGGGCCCAGGCGCTTCCACTGAA. The rearrangement links TRBV19 to TRBJ1-1; D may be TRBD1 (5 bases). Read coverage stops 3 residues before the CDR3 terminus; the germline J gene supplies the remainder. The germline V gene has CDR1 LNHDA and CDR2 SQIVND (reference sequence). The CDR3 totals 17 residues. V dropped 4 bases and J dropped 4 bases, with 22 bases sitting between them.

Worth noting for this clone: The CDR3 is cut off 3 residues early in the read; its end comes from the germline J gene. V is TRBV18 and J is TRBJ2-3; D not resolved. The CDR3 extends over 14 amino acids. Germline V lookup: CDR1 KGHSH, CDR2 LQKENI. This CDR3 reads CASSLEILQETQYF. The part of the CDR3 DNA that was read is TGTGCCAGCTCACTAGAGATTCTTCAAGAGACG.

A word on this clone: The CDR3 end is not reached by the read, which stops 3 residues before it; the germline J gene fills it in. The genes are TRBV12-3 or TRBV12-4 and TRBJ2-7; the match to TRBD1 covers 8 bases. The CDR3 runs to 14 residues. J lost 5 bases, V lost 3 bases, and 6 bases had no gene match. CDR3 protein: CASSLRQGIDEQYF. The DNA read from the CDR3 is TGTGCCAGCAGTTTGAGACAGGGGATCGACGAG.

Concerning this clone: From the germline J gene comes the end of the CDR3, since the read stops 3 residues before it. The chain joins TRBV7-2 to TRBJ1-2; 7 bases map to TRBD1. The CDR3 runs to 14 residues. Germline values: CDR1 SGHTA, CDR2 FQGNSA. With V trimmed by 5 bases and J by 4 bases, 7 bases remained unmatched. The CDR3 is CASSKTGDAYGYTF. The covered CDR3 bases are TGTGCCAGCAGCAAAACAGGGGATGCCTATGGC.

With regard to this clone: From the germline J gene comes the end of the CDR3, since the read stops 3 residues before it. V is TRBV7-9 and J is TRBJ2-1; D is ambiguous. V was pared by 7 bases and J by 8 bases, with 12 bases between. The CDR3 extends over 12 amino acids. Germline V gene sequence: CDR1 SEHNR, CDR2 FQNEAQ (reference sequence). Incomplete CDR3 DNA: TGTGCCAGCAAAAGATCGACTGATGAG. Translating it yields CASKRSTDE. The complete CDR3 reads CASKRSTDEQFF.

Concerning this clone: The read ends 3 residues before the CDR3 terminus; that terminus is restored from the germline J gene. The gene calls are TRBV28 and TRBJ2-1; D is uncertain. Trimming removed 8 bases from V and 6 bases from J, with 14 bases in between. The germline V gene encodes CDR1 MDHEN and CDR2 SYDVKM. This CDR3 comprises 13 residues. The CDR3 here is CASSNLLINEQFF. The CDR3 DNA, read in part, is TGTGCCAGCTCTAACCTACTCATCAATGAG.

Of note for this clone: The read ends 3 residues shy of where the CDR3 ends; the end is completed using the germline J gene. V is TRBV6-4 and J is TRBJ1-1; the D is unclear. CDR3 length equals 13 residues. The V end lost 3 bases, the J end lost 6 bases, and 11 bases lay between the germline ends. CDR1 is MRHNA, CDR2 SNTAGT, per germline. The sequenced CDR3 bases are TGTGCCAGCAGTGAGTACTACGGGGCTGAA. Translation: CASSEYYGAE. The full CDR3 is CASSEYYGAEAFF.

Notes on this clone: The sequence runs out 3 residues before the end of the CDR3; the remainder is reconstructed from the germline J gene. V gene TRBV7-6 combines with J gene TRBJ2-1; the D gene is possibly TRBD2 (6 bases). The CDR3 is made up of 17 amino acids. Germline CDR1 and CDR2: SGHVS and FNYEAQ. Trimming took 1 base from V and 4 from J, leaving 17 bases between them. The sequenced CDR3 bases are TGTGCCAGCAGCTTAGGTTCGGCGGGACTCCTATACAATGAG. This translates into CASSLGSAGLLYNE. The CDR3 reads in full as CASSLGSAGLLYNEQFF.

A remark on this clone: Read coverage stops 3 residues before the CDR3 terminus; the germline J gene supplies the remainder. The chain uses TRBV7-9 and TRBJ1-2; D ambiguous. Germline-derived CDR1 and CDR2 are SEHNR and FQNEAQ (reference sequence). CDR3 length: 14 amino acids. The covered CDR3 bases are TGTGCCAGCAGCTCACCCGGGTCCCACAATGAC. It yields the protein CASSSPGSHND. The complete CDR3 protein is CASSSPGSHNDYTF. Full variable domain (rest looked up from reference TRBV7-9 and TRBJ1-2): DTGVSQNPRHKITKRGQNVTFRCDPISEHNRLYWYRQTLGQGPEFLTYFQNEAQLEKSRLLSDRFSAERPKGSFSTLEIQRTEQGDSAMYLCASSSPGSHNDYTFGSGTRLTVV.

A note on this clone: The DNA ends 3 residues before the CDR3 does, and the rest of the CDR3 is filled in from the germline J gene. The V call is TRBV19, the J call TRBJ1-1; tentative D call: TRBD1 (5 bases). CDR1 is LNHDA, CDR2 SQIVND, per germline (reference sequence). The CDR3 spans 19 residues. CDR3 in amino acids: CASSPAASGALGAKIVAFF. The CDR3 DNA, read in part, is TGTGCCAGTAGCCCTGCAGCTAGCGGGGCTCTCGGGGCGAAAATCGTT.

Details on this clone: Read data end 3 residues before the CDR3 end; the end is taken from the germline J gene. The chain recombines TRBV11-2 with TRBJ2-3; maybe TRBD2 (6 bases). Trimming stripped 5 bases from V and 3 bases from J, with 12 bases between. Per the germline V gene, CDR1 is SGHAT and CDR2 is FQNNGV. The CDR3 is made up of 14 amino acids. Partial CDR3 DNA: TGTGCCAGCAGCCCCGGGGGAACAACAGATACG. Protein: CASSPGGTTDT. Given in full, the CDR3 is CASSPGGTTDTQYF. Filled out from reference TRBV11-2 and TRBJ2-3, the complete variable domain reads EAGVAQSPRYKIIEKRQSVAFWCNPISGHATLYWYQQILGQGPKLLIQFQNNGVVDDSQLPKDRFSAERLKGVDSTLKIQPAKLEDSAVYLCASSPGGTTDTQYFGPGTRLTVL.

A remark on this clone: The read comes to an end 3 residues before the CDR3 does, leaving the germline J gene to fill in the end. The V gene is TRBV9, the J gene TRBJ2-3; 7 bases fit TRBD1. Germline CDR1 and CDR2: SGDLS and YYNGEE. The CDR3 consists of 14 residues. J lost 2 bases, V lost 3 bases, and 3 bases had no gene match. The CDR3: CASSAQGHTDTQYF. The part of the CDR3 DNA that was read is TGTGCCAGCAGCGCACAGGGGCACACAGATACG.

As regards this clone: The CDR3 end is not reached by the read, which stops 3 residues before it; the germline J gene fills it in. This chain uses TRBV30 with TRBJ1-6; 7 bases align to TRBD1. Per germline, CDR1 GTSNPN and CDR2 SVGIG (reference sequence). The CDR3 is 15 residues long. The chain's CDR3 is CAWGNWGTARRALHF. The part of the CDR3 DNA that was read is TGTGCCTGGGGAAATTGGGGGACAGCTCGCAGGGCC.

Remarks on this clone: Coverage ceases 3 residues before the CDR3 finishes, and the germline J gene fills in the end. The chain links TRBV18 to TRBJ1-2; TRBD1 might be the D (5 bases). The germline V gene has CDR1 KGHSH and CDR2 LQKENI. The CDR3 extends over 14 amino acids. CDR3 protein: CASSGELAGKDYTF. CDR3 bases read: TGTGCCAGCTCGGGGGAACTAGCGGGAAAGGAC.